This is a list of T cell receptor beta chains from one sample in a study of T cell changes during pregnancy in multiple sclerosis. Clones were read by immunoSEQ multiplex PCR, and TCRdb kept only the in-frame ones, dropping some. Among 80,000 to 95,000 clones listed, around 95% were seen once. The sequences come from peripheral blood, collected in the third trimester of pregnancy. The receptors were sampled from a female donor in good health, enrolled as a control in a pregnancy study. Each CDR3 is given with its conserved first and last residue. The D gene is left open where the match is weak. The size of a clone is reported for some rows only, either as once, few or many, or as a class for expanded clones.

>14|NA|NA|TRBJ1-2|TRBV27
TGTGCCAGCAGTTTAAATGGGGGGACGCCTGTCTACACCTTC
CASSLNGGTPVYTF
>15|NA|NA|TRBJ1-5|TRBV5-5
TGTGCCAGCAGCTTAAGTGAGCAGGCCAATCAGCCCCAGCATTTT
CASSLSEQANQPQHF
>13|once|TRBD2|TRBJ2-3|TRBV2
TGTGCCAGCAATCTCCCGGGGGGAGATACGCAGTATTTT
CASNLPGGDTQYF
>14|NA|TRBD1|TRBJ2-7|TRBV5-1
TGCGCCAGCAGCTTGGGGGACAGCTCCTACGAGCAGTACTTC
CASSLGDSSYEQYF
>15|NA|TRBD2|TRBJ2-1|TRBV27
TGTGCCAGCAGTTTATCGAGACCGGGAGGGAATGAGCAGTTCTTC
CASSLSRPGGNEQFF
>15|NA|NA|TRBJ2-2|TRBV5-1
TGCGCCAGCAGCTTGGTTGGAGATAACACCGGGGAGCTGTTTTTT
CASSLVGDNTGELFF
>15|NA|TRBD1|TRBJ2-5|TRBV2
TGTGCCAGCAGTGAGATCGGGACAGGGGGCGAGACCCAGTACTTC
CASSEIGTGGETQYF
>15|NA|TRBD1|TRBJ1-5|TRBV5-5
TGTGCCAGCAGCTTGGCCGAGGACAGGGTTCAGCCCCAGCATTTT
CASSLAEDRVQPQHF
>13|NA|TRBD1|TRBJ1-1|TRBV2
TGTGCCAGCAGTTGGACAGGGAACACTGAAGCTTTCTTT
CASSWTGNTEAFF
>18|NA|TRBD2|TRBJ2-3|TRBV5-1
TGCGCCAGCAGCCCGGCCCCAGGGACTAGCGGGAGGGCAGATACGCAGTATTTT
CASSPAPGTSGRADTQYF
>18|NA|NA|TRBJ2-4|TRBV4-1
TGCGCCAGCAGCCAAGATGAGCAGGGGCTACTAGCCAAAAACATTCAGTACTTC
CASSQDEQGLLAKNIQYF
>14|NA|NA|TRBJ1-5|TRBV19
TGTGCCACCTCGGGGGGTAATAGCAATCAGCCCCAGCATTTT
CATSGGNSNQPQHF
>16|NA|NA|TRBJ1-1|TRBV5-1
TGCGCCAGCAGCTTGGACTTACGGGGTTGGGGCACTGAAGCTTTCTTT
CASSLDLRGWGTEAFF
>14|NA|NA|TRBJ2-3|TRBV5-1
TGCGCCAGCACGGGAGCGGCTAGCACAGATACGCAGTATTTT
CASTGAASTDTQYF
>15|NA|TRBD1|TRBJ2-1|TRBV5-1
TGCGCCAGCAGCCCGGACAGGGGTACCTACAATGAGCAGTTCTTC
CASSPDRGTYNEQFF
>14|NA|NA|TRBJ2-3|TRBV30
TGTGCCTGGAGTGTAGGCGGTGGAGGAGATACGCAGTATTTT
CAWSVGGGGDTQYF
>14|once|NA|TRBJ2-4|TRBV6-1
TGTGCCAGCAGTGAAGGTCGGGGACTCAAAATTGAGTACTTC
CASSEGRGLKIEYF
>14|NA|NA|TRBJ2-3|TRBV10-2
TGCGCCAGCAGTGAGTCGACTCGGGAGAGTACGCAGTATTTT
CASSESTRESTQYF
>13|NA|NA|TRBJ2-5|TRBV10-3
TGTGCCACCGCGCACGACCCTCAGGGGACCCAGTACTTC
CATAHDPQGTQYF
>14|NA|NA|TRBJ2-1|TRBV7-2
TGTGCCAGCAGCTTGGGACAAGCCTACAATGAGCAGTTCTTC
CASSLGQAYNEQFF
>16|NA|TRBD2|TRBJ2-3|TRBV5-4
TGTGCCAGCAGCCCAGCTAGCGGAGCGGTAACAGATACGCAGTATTTT
CASSPASGAVTDTQYF
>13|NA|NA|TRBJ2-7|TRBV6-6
TGTGCCAGCAGTTACGTTCCTTCCTACGAGCAGTACTTC
CASSYVPSYEQYF
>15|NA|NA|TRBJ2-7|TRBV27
TGTGCCAGCAGTTTGCAAGGGACAACTCCCAACGAGCAGTACTTC
CASSLQGTTPNEQYF
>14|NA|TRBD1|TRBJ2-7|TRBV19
TGTGCCAGTGGGACAGCTGAGGGCCCCTACGAGCAGTACTTC
CASGTAEGPYEQYF
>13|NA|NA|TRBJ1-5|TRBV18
TGTGCCAGCTCACCCGGACTCGATCAGCCCCAGCATTTT
CASSPGLDQPQHF
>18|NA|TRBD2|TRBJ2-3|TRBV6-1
TGTGCCAGCAGTGATCTTGCGGTTCTAGCGGGAAACACAGATACGCAGTATTTT
CASSDLAVLAGNTDTQYF
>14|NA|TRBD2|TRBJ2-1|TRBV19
TGTGCCAGTAGTATGCGGGAGCACGGGAATGAGCAGTTCTTC
CASSMREHGNEQFF
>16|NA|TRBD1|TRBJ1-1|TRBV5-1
TGCGCCAGCAGCTTGGGGACAGGGGGTGAGAACACTGAAGCTTTCTTT
CASSLGTGGENTEAFF
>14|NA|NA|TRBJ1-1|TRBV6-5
TGTGCCAGCAGTTACTCACAGGGTGGCACTGAAGCTTTCTTT
CASSYSQGGTEAFF
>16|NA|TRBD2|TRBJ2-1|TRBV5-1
TGCGCCAGCAGTTTTAGCGGGACTAGCTCCTACAATGAGCAGTTCTTC
CASSFSGTSSYNEQFF
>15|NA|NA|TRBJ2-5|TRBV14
TGTGCCAGCAGCCAAGGGGCTTACGCCATTCAGGCCCAGTACTTC
CASSQGAYAIQAQYF
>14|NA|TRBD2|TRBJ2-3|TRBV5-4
TGTGCCAGCAGCTTACAGCGGGAGACAGATACGCAGTATTTT
CASSLQRETDTQYF
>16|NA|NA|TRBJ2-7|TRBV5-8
TGTGCCAGCAGCTTGGTTGTCCTTACAAGCTCCTACGAGCAGTACTTC
CASSLVVLTSSYEQYF
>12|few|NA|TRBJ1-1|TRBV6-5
TGTGCCAGCAGCTTATCAGGGTCGGTGGCTTTCTTT
CASSLSGSVAFF
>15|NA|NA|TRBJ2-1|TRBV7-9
TGTGCCAGCAGCCGGCAGAGGACAGCTCCCGATGAGCAGTTCTTC
CASSRQRTAPDEQFF
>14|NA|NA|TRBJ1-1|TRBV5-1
TGCGCCAGCAGCTCCGAGGGCTCTAACACTGAAGCTTTCTTT
CASSSEGSNTEAFF
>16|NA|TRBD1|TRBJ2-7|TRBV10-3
TGTGCCATCAGTAAACTTCGGACAGGGGGTAACTACGAGCAGTACTTC
CAISKLRTGGNYEQYF
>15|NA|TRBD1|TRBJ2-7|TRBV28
TGTGCCAGCAGTTACAGGACAGGATACTCCTACGAGCAGTACTTC
CASSYRTGYSYEQYF
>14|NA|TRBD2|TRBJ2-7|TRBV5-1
TGCGCCAGCAGCGCGGGGGGACTAGCATGGGAGCAGTACTTC
CASSAGGLAWEQYF
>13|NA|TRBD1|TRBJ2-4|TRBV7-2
TGTGCCAGCAGCTTCAGGGGGAGAAACATTCAGTACTTC
CASSFRGRNIQYF
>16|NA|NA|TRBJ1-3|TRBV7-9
TGTGCCAGCAGCTTAGGTAGCAGATTCTCTGGAAACACCATATATTTT
CASSLGSRFSGNTIYF
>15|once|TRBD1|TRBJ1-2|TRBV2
TGTGCCAGCAGTGAATTCAGGGGGCGCGAGAATGGCTACACCTTC
CASSEFRGRENGYTF
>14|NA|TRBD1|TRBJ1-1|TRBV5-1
TGCGCCAGCAGCCTTGACAGGGTGGGTACTGAAGCTTTCTTT
CASSLDRVGTEAFF
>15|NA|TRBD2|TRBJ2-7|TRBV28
TGTGCCAGCAGGGAAGGGACTAGCGGGAGACAAGCGCAGTACTTC
CASREGTSGRQAQYF
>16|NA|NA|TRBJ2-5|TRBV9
TGTGCCAGCAGCGGAACAGGGACTACCCCCATGGAGACCCAGTACTTC
CASSGTGTTPMETQYF
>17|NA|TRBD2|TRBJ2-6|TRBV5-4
TGTGCCAGCAGCGGCGGGAGGGGGGTCCCTGGGGCCAACGTCCTGACTTTC
CASSGGRGVPGANVLTF
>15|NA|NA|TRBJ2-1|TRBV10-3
TGTGCCATCAGCGACGGGACTCTTAACTACAATGAGCAGTTCTTC
CAISDGTLNYNEQFF
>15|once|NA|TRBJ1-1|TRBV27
TGTGCCAGCAGTTTATCCCAGGGAGGGGGCACTGAAGCTTTCTTT
CASSLSQGGGTEAFF
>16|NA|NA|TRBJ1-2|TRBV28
TGTGCCAGCAGTAGAGCTGACAGATCTCTTAACTATGGCTACACCTTC
CASSRADRSLNYGYTF